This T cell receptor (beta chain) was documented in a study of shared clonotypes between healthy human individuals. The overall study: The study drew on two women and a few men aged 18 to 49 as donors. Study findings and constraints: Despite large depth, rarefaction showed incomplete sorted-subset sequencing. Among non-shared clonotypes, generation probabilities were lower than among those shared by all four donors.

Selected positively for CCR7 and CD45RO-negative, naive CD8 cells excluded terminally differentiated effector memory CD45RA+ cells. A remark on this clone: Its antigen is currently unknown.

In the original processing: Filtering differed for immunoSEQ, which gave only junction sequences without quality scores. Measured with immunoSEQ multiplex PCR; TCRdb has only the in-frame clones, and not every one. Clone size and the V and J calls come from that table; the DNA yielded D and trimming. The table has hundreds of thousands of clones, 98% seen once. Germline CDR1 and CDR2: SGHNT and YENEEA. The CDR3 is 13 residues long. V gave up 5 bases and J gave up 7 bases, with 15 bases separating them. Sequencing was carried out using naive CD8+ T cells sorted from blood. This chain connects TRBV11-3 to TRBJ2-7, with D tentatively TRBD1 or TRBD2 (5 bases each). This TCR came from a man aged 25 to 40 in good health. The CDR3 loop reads CASSPGTDTEQYF. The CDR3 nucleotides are TGTGCCAGCAGCCCCGGGACGGATACGGAGCAGTACTTC. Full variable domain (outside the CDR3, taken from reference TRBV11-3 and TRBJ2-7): EAGVVQSPRYKIIEKKQPVAFWCNPISGHNTLYWYLQNLGQGPELLIRYENEEAVDDSQLPKDRFSAERLKGVDSTLKIQPAELGDSAVYLCASSPGTDTEQYFGPGTRLTVT.